These 32 T cell receptor beta chains were sequenced from one sample in a study of blood T cell repertoires in COVID-19. Repertoires were generated with immunoSEQ multiplex PCR, while TCRdb's copy carries only in-frame clones and drops some. The sample records 180,000 or so clones, around nine tenths being singletons. Sequencing input: peripheral blood. All receptors derive from a man aged 18-30 years with active or convalescent COVID-19.

The chain links TRBV19 to TRBJ1-6; unclear D gene. V was cut by 0 bases and J by 8 bases, with 11 bases left in between. CDR3 length: 15 amino acids. The germline CDR1 and CDR2 sequences are LNHDA and SQIVND (reference sequence). The CDR3 spells CASSIDFVRDSPLHF. DNA of the CDR3: TGTGCCAGTAGTATAGATTTTGTCCGGGATTCACCCCTCCACTTT.

This chain links TRBV2 with TRBJ2-1; 10 bases match TRBD2. CDR3 length equals 15 residues. Germline-derived CDR1 and CDR2 are SNHLY and FYNNEI. With 6 bases clipped from V and 0 bases from J, the junction kept 2 bases outside the gene matches. The CDR3 DNA follows: TGTGCCAGCAGAAGACTAGCGGGCTCCTACAATGAGCAGTTCTTC. Residues: CASRRLAGSYNEQFF.

CDR3 loop: CASSFAPGEEGGYTF. CDR3 DNA sequence: TGTGCCAGCAGCTTCGCCCCAGGGGAAGAGGGAGGCTACACCTTC. This rearrangement joins TRBV7-3 to TRBJ1-2; tentative D call: TRBD1 (6 bases). Trimming removed 3 bases at V and 8 bases at J, with 19 bases between. CDR1 is SGHTA, CDR2 FQGTGA, per germline. The CDR3 is 15 amino acids.

The chain joins TRBV9 to TRBJ2-5, with 8 bases fitting TRBD2. V lost 5 bases to trimming and J lost 2 bases; unmatched junction nucleotides: 8. Germline CDR1 reads SGDLS; CDR2 reads YYNGEE. CDR3 length equals 15 residues. CDR3 amino acids: CASSGRGATQETQYF. As DNA, the CDR3 is TGTGCCAGCAGTGGGCGGGGGGCGACTCAAGAGACCCAGTACTTC.

The V call is TRBV29-1, the J call TRBJ1-2, with D possibly being TRBD1 (6 bases). V gave up 4 bases and J gave up 1 base, with 13 bases separating them. In germline, CDR1 is SQVTM, CDR2 ANQGSEA. CDR3 size: 14 residues. The CDR3 here is CSVAGTTFNYGYTF. The CDR3 coding sequence is TGCAGCGTTGCCGGGACAACCTTTAACTATGGCTACACCTTC.

This chain connects TRBV19 to TRBJ2-1, with 9 bases that match TRBD2. V shed 6 bases, J shed 9 bases, and the junction held 9 bases outside the gene matches. The CDR3 length is 14 residues. Germline CDR1 and CDR2: LNHDA and SQIVND (reference sequence). CDR3: CASSRLAGYREQFF. CDR3 DNA: TGTGCCAGTAGCCGCCTAGCGGGATATCGTGAGCAGTTCTTC.

This sequence joins TRBV6-1 and TRBJ2-1, with 10 bases lining up with TRBD2. Germline V CDR1 and CDR2: MNHNS, SASEGT. V shed 4 bases and J 2 bases; nucleotides not matched to a gene: 14. CDR3 length: 19 amino acids. CDR3 coding DNA: TGTGCCAGCAGTGTGATCCCCCCCCTCGGACTAGCGGCCTACAATGAGCAGTTCTTC. Protein: CASSVIPPLGLAAYNEQFF.

The chain employs TRBV10-1 and TRBJ2-7, with 10 nucleotides matching TRBD1. Germline V gene sequence: CDR1 WNHNN, CDR2 SYGVQD (reference sequence). Losses at the gene ends were 8 bases for V and 4 bases for J; bases not matched to a gene: 14. This CDR3 has 16 residues. The CDR3 loop is CASYLNPGTGEYEQYF. CDR3 DNA: TGCGCCAGCTACCTCAACCCCGGGACAGGGGAATACGAGCAGTACTTC.

The V gene is TRBV11-2, the J gene TRBJ1-2; D is uncertain. Germline CDR1 reads SGHAT; CDR2 reads FQNNGV. V was cut by 6 bases and J by 4 bases, with 15 bases left in between. The CDR3 is 14 amino acids. The chain's CDR3 is CASRPPSSSYGYTF. The CDR3 DNA is TGTGCCAGCAGGCCCCCGAGTTCTAGCTATGGCTACACCTTC.

The chain combines TRBV9 with TRBJ2-4, with D perhaps TRBD1 (6 bases). The ends were cut back, 3 bases at V and 6 bases at J, with 13 bases in the middle. Germline V gene lookup returns CDR1 SGDLS and CDR2 YYNGEE. CDR3 length: 14 amino acids. The CDR3 DNA reads TGTGCCAGCAGCGCAGAGGACAGACTAAACATTCAGTACTTC. This sequence encodes CASSAEDRLNIQYF.

The genes are TRBV7-2 and TRBJ2-7; 7 bases agree with TRBD1. Germline loops: CDR1 SGHTA, CDR2 FQGNSA. With V trimmed by 1 base and J by 9 bases, 3 bases remained unmatched. The CDR3 length is 12 residues. The CDR3 loop reads CASSLEAGGQYF. CDR3 sequence (DNA): TGTGCCAGCAGCTTAGAGGCAGGGGGGCAGTACTTC.

The V call is TRBV7-9, the J call TRBJ2-1; D uncertain. CDR3 length equals 14 residues. In germline, CDR1 is SEHNR, CDR2 FQNEAQ (reference sequence). V lost 2 bases and J lost 7, with 12 bases in between. Here the CDR3 DNA reads TGTGCCAGCAGCTTATTTGGCTCACCAAATGAGCAGTTCTTC. Translation: CASSLFGSPNEQFF.

This clone was counted a single time. The chain uses TRBV11-2 and TRBJ1-2; the D is unclear. The CDR3 consists of 14 residues. V was shortened by 6 bases and J by 2 bases, with 13 bases between the two germline ends. Germline assignment: CDR1 SGHAT and CDR2 FQNNGV. CDR3 nucleotide sequence: TGTGCCAGCAGTGGATCTGGGAGGAACTATGGCTACACCTTC. It codes for CASSGSGRNYGYTF.

The chain links TRBV6-2 or TRBV6-3 to TRBJ2-1, with 9 bases identical to TRBD2. Losses at the gene ends were 6 bases for V and 6 bases for J; bases not matched to a gene: 9. Per germline, CDR1 MNHEY and CDR2 SVGEGT. The CDR3 runs 15 residues. The CDR3 spells CASSLPGLAANEQFF. The CDR3 DNA is TGTGCCAGCAGCCTGCCGGGACTAGCAGCCAATGAGCAGTTCTTC.

The CDR3 DNA reads as TGTGCCACCAGCCGGGACATACATGAAAAACTGTTTTTT. Its protein is CATSRDIHEKLFF. The rearrangement uses TRBV15 and TRBJ1-4, with D maybe TRBD1 (6 bases). The V end was cut by 5 bases, the J end by 6 bases, with 10 bases between. From germline, CDR1 is LNHNV and CDR2 YYDKDF (reference sequence). This CDR3 is 13 amino acids long.

This clone appeared once. The V gene is TRBV9, the J gene TRBJ1-1; D unclear. The germline CDR1 and CDR2 sequences are SGDLS and YYNGEE. Trimming took off 4 bases at V and 3 bases at J, with 10 bases between the two ends. The CDR3 loop spans 13 amino acids. The CDR3 region has the DNA TGTGCCAGCAGCTTCGGGGATGACACTGAAGCTTTCTTT. Translating gives CASSFGDDTEAFF.

The chain uses TRBV25-1 and TRBJ2-7; perhaps TRBD1 as D (6 bases). This CDR3 comprises 13 residues. The ends were cut back, 8 bases at V and 2 bases at J, with 13 bases in the middle. Germline CDR1 MGHDK, CDR2 SYGVNS. The DNA for the CDR3 is TGTGCCAGCCTCGGACAGAGCGCCTACGAGCAGTACTTC. Protein sequence: CASLGQSAYEQYF.

The chain employs TRBV21-1 and TRBJ1-1; TRBD1, the table's D call, lacks a check against the DNA. TRBV21-1 is shown as a pseudogene. The CDR3 is made up of 19 amino acids. The CDR3 reads CASSKFWLPSGQGSPEAFF. The DNA of the CDR3 is TGTGCCAGCAGCAAATTCTGGCTCCCTTCGGGACAGGGTTCCCCTGAAGCTTTCTTT.

This sequence joins TRBV6-5 and TRBJ2-5; no firm D call. Between the trimmed V and J ends, which lost 5 bases and 5 bases, there was a span of 12 bases. The CDR3 covers 13 residues. Germline lookup yields CDR1 MNHEY and CDR2 SVGAGI. CDR3 loop: CASSLVLWETQYF. The CDR3 DNA follows: TGTGCCAGCAGTCTAGTGTTGTGGGAGACCCAGTACTTC.

V gene TRBV19 combines with J gene TRBJ1-5; 9 bases match TRBD1. The length of the CDR3 is 16 residues. Germline CDR1 and CDR2: LNHDA and SQIVND (reference sequence). Losses at the gene ends were 6 bases for V and 4 bases for J; bases not matched to a gene: 10. The CDR3 loop reads CASRIEGTGSNQPQHF. The CDR3 DNA is TGTGCCAGTAGAATCGAGGGGACAGGGTCGAATCAGCCCCAGCATTTT.

J is TRBJ1-1 and V is TRBV6-2 or TRBV6-3, with 9 bases identical to TRBD1. The V and J ends lost 6 bases and 3 bases, in that order; junction bases with no gene match: 8. The CDR3 has 15 residues. Germline CDR1 MNHEY, CDR2 SVGEGT. CDR3 coding DNA: TGTGCCAGCAGCCGGACGACAGGGGGGTACACTGAAGCTTTCTTT. Translation: CASSRTTGGYTEAFF.

The CDR3: CSAADLRNEQFF. CDR3 DNA: TGCAGCGCCGCGGATCTTAGGAATGAGCAGTTCTTC. This sequence joins TRBV29-1 and TRBJ2-1; D gene uncertain. The germline V gene has CDR1 SQVTM and CDR2 ANQGSEA. The CDR3 loop spans 12 amino acids. Trimming cost V 7 bases and J 7 bases, with 14 bases left between them.

CDR3 sequence reads: CATSETGYNYGYTF. In DNA, the CDR3 is TGTGCCACCAGCGAAACAGGATATAACTATGGCTACACCTTC. The chain links TRBV15 to TRBJ1-2; TRBD1 might be the D (5 bases). CDR3 length: 14 amino acids. Per the germline V gene, CDR1 is LNHNV and CDR2 is YYDKDF (reference sequence). V lost 5 bases, J lost 1 base, and 11 bases lay in between.

The V and J genes are TRBV14 and TRBJ2-7; 13 nucleotides align to TRBD2. The CDR3 extends over 16 amino acids. V trimming: 4 bases; J trimming: 4 bases; junction bases outside the gene matches: 7. CDR1 is SGHDN and CDR2 is FVKESK in the germline V gene. CDR3 sequence (DNA): TGTGCCAGCAGCCTCCGACTAGCGGGAGGATTATACGAGCAGTACTTC. Amino acid sequence: CASSLRLAGGLYEQYF.

The genes are TRBV5-1 and TRBJ2-1; D uncertain. Germline values: CDR1 SGHRS, CDR2 YFSETQ. Trimming left V 0 bases short and J 2 bases short, with 9 bases between. The CDR3 has 15 residues. CDR3 residues: CASSLDPSTYNEQFF. CDR3 in DNA: TGCGCCAGCAGCTTGGATCCCAGTACCTACAATGAGCAGTTCTTC.

This clone was found a few times. This chain uses TRBV7-9 with TRBJ1-2, with TRBD1 identical over 7 bases. This CDR3 has 17 residues. In germline, CDR1 is SEHNR, CDR2 FQNEAQ (reference sequence). The V segment lost 5 bases and the J segment 2 bases; nucleotides outside the gene matches: 14. The CDR3 DNA is TGTGCCAGCAGCCCCTTCTCGTTGGGGGACAGCAACTATGGCTACACCTTC. Protein sequence: CASSPFSLGDSNYGYTF. Supplemented by reference TRBV7-9 and TRBJ1-2, the full variable domain reads DTGVSQNPRHKITKRGQNVTFRCDPISEHNRLYWYRQTLGQGPEFLTYFQNEAQLEKSRLLSDRFSAERPKGSFSTLEIQRTEQGDSAMYLCASSPFSLGDSNYGYTFGSGTRLTVV.

The rearrangement links TRBV5-8 to TRBJ2-3; TRBD2 matches 14 bases. The CDR3 consists of 16 residues. Trimming took 4 bases from V and 6 from J; bases not matched to a gene: 7. Germline loops: CDR1 SGHTS, CDR2 YDEGEE. CDR3 in amino acids: CASSPGLAGARDTQYF. The CDR3 coding sequence is TGTGCCAGCAGCCCGGGACTAGCGGGAGCGAGGGATACGCAGTATTTT.

V is TRBV14 and J is TRBJ2-7; 7 nucleotides agree with TRBD2. With V trimmed by 4 bases and J by 7 bases, 10 bases remained unmatched. The CDR3 covers 14 residues. Germline CDR1 is SGHDN and CDR2 is FVKESK. CDR3 in amino acids: CASSRGGRVGEQYF. CDR3 bases: TGTGCCAGCAGCCGGGGGGGACGAGTCGGTGAGCAGTACTTC.

The rearrangement uses TRBV7-2 and TRBJ1-5, with D hard to call. CDR3 length equals 15 residues. The V end lost 2 bases, the J end lost 0 bases, and 8 bases lay between the germline ends. The V gene's germline CDR1 is SGHTA and CDR2 FQGNSA. The CDR3 region is CASSLTGNSNQPQHF. The CDR3 coding sequence is TGTGCCAGCAGCTTAACGGGAAATAGCAATCAGCCCCAGCATTTT.

The chain carries TRBV14 and TRBJ2-7; TRBD1 might be the D (6 bases). V lost 5 bases and J lost 4, with 21 bases in between. Germline values: CDR1 SGHDN, CDR2 FVKESK. The CDR3 runs to 16 residues. CDR3 protein: CASSFRNRVGIYEQYF. The CDR3 DNA reads TGTGCCAGCAGCTTCAGGAACAGGGTGGGAATTTACGAGCAGTACTTC.

The V call is TRBV27, the J call TRBJ1-2, with a weak D call TRBD1 (5 bases). Trimming shortened V by 8 bases and J by 6 bases, and 25 bases separated the two germline ends. Germline assignment: CDR1 MNHEY and CDR2 SMNVEV (reference sequence). The CDR3 length is 16 residues. CDR3 sequence: CASFGQGRGSHHGYTF. The CDR3 DNA is TGTGCCAGCTTCGGGCAAGGGAGGGGATCTCACCATGGCTACACCTTC.

This chain joins TRBV4-2 and TRBJ2-5; TRBD1 agrees at 7 bases. Looked up from germline, CDR1 is LGHNA and CDR2 is YNFKEQ. Losses at the gene ends were 3 bases for V and 3 bases for J; bases not matched to a gene: 10. This CDR3 contains 16 residues. CDR3 nucleotides: TGTGCCAGCAGCCACCTGGGACAGAACAAAGAAGAGACCCAGTACTTC. This sequence encodes CASSHLGQNKEETQYF.